A selection of T cell receptor beta chains follows, all from one sample in a study of spatial heterogeneity in lung cancer. TCRdb re-analysed the 5' RACE reads in MiXCR, keeping a single row per CDR3 protein. The repertoire consists of over 6,500 distinct CDR3 sequences, with 3.5% to 5% occurring once and the leading ten covering 20% to 30%. Sequencing used normal lung tissue next to the tumor, obtained at surgery. These receptor sequences come from a female donor with early-stage non-small cell lung cancer. The CDR3 runs from the conserved cysteine through the conserved F or W. D genes are given only for firm matches. Expanded clones get a size class; other rows say once, few or many, or leave the size out.

-	many	TRBV20-1	TRBJ2-5	CSRTLAVQETQYF	TGCAGTCGCACCCTAGCCGTACAAGAGACCCAGTACTTC
-	-	TRBV19	TRBJ1-4	CASSTAGRSTNEKLFF	TGTGCCAGTAGTACCGCCGGGAGGTCAACTAATGAAAAACTGTTTTTT
TRBD1	many	TRBV5-4	TRBJ1-1	CASSSGGGTEAFF	TGTGCCAGCAGCTCAGGGGGTGGGACTGAAGCTTTCTTT
-	many	TRBV13	TRBJ1-2	CASSLYRPVGIYYGYTF	TGTGCCAGCAGCTTATATCGGCCAGTGGGCATTTACTATGGCTACACCTTC
-	many	TRBV10-3	TRBJ2-4	CAISESSQRLAKNIQYF	TGTGCCATCAGTGAGTCGTCACAGCGATTAGCCAAAAACATTCAGTACTTC
-	many	TRBV5-6	TRBJ2-2	CASSLAGARELFF	TGTGCCAGCAGCTTGGCAGGGGCCCGGGAGCTGTTTTTT
TRBD2	many	TRBV7-7	TRBJ2-2	CASSFSGAGELFF	TGTGCTAGCAGCTTTAGCGGGGCCGGGGAGCTGTTTTTT
TRBD1	many	TRBV7-2	TRBJ2-7	CASSPTGPYEQYF	TGTGCCAGCAGCCCGACAGGGCCCTACGAGCAGTACTTC
TRBD2	-	TRBV29-1	TRBJ2-1	CSVRGLAGGDEQFF	TGCAGCGTCCGAGGACTAGCGGGAGGGGATGAGCAGTTCTTC
TRBD2	medium-sized	TRBV28	TRBJ2-7	CASSLPGLAGGPEQYF	TGTGCCAGCAGTCTTCCGGGACTAGCGGGGGGGCCCGAGCAGTACTTC
TRBD2	many	TRBV6-2/TRBV6-3	TRBJ2-3	CASSYSTSGTSTDTQYF	TGTGCCAGCAGTTACTCGACTAGCGGAACTAGCACAGATACGCAGTATTTT
-	few	TRBV14	TRBJ1-1	CASSQVRGTEAFF	TGTGCCAGCAGCCAAGTTCGGGGCACTGAAGCTTTCTTT
TRBD1	medium-sized	TRBV5-4	TRBJ1-2	CASSLSRQGNYGYTF	TGTGCCAGCAGCTTGTCGAGACAGGGGAACTATGGCTACACCTTC
-	medium-sized	TRBV29-1	TRBJ2-5	CSVADGSETQYF	TGCAGCGTTGCGGACGGTTCAGAGACCCAGTACTTC
-	many	TRBV12-3/TRBV12-4	TRBJ2-3	CASSLAGGPDTQYF	TGTGCCAGCAGTTTAGCGGGGGGGCCCGATACGCAGTATTTT
-	many	TRBV7-9	TRBJ2-3	CASSLPPWADARTDTQYF	TGTGCCAGCAGCTTACCCCCTTGGGCGGACGCACGCACAGATACGCAGTATTTT